This T cell receptor beta chain was captured in a study of blood T cell repertoires in COVID-19. The repertoire was sequenced with immunoSEQ multiplex PCR; TCRdb's copy has only in-frame clones and lacks some. Counted here are about 30,000 clones, around 67% occurring once; the ten biggest clones make up about a sixth. Germline V gives CDR1 SGDLS, CDR2 YYNGEE. V dropped 4 bases and J dropped 4 bases, with 17 bases sitting between them. This CDR3 spans 15 amino acids. This TCR was sampled from a human donor in a cohort sampled during active COVID-19. Sample: peripheral blood. The rearrangement joins TRBV9 to TRBJ2-5; D may be TRBD2 (6 bases). CDR3 in DNA: TGTGCCAGCAGCCCCGGGACTCAGCTTGGAGAGACCCAGTACTTC. As protein: CASSPGTQLGETQYF. The full variable domain, with the rest looked up from reference TRBV9 and TRBJ2-5, is DSGVTQTPKHLITATGQRVTLRCSPRSGDLSVYWYQQSLDQGLQFLIQYYNGEERAKGNILERFSAQQFPDLHSELNLSSLELGDSALYFCASSPGTQLGETQYFGPGTRLLVL.